This T cell receptor (beta chain) derives from a study of blood T cell repertoires in COVID-19. At the level of the study: Some COVID-19 samples were acute and others convalescent; all came from the United States, Italy and Spain.

CDR3 length: 18 residues. Germline V gene data show CDR1 as SSHAT and CDR2 as FNYEAQ (reference sequence). Profiled with immunoSEQ multiplex PCR; TCRdb holds only in-frame clones, not every one. The table includes about 250,000 clones, about 82% detected once. As for this clone: One junction end disagrees with the germline gene, perhaps due to a read error.

Sequencing was done on a sample of peripheral blood. The receptor was derived from a man aged 50 to 59 with COVID-19, enrolled during active disease. The chain has TRBV7-7 and TRBJ2-1, with D tentatively TRBD2 (7 bases). The CDR3 sequence: CASSLEPVRGDMYNEQFF. CDR3 nucleotides: TGTGCTAGCAGCTTGGAGCCCGTTCGGGGGGACATGTACAATGAGCAGTTCTTC. Together with reference TRBV7-7 and TRBJ2-1, the CDR3 gives the full variable domain: GAGVSQSPRYKVTKRGQDVTLRCDPISSHATLYWYQQALGQGPEFLTYFNYEAQPDKSGLPSDRFSAERPEGSISTLTIQRTEQRDSAMYRCASSLEPVRGDMYNEQFFGPGTRLTVL.